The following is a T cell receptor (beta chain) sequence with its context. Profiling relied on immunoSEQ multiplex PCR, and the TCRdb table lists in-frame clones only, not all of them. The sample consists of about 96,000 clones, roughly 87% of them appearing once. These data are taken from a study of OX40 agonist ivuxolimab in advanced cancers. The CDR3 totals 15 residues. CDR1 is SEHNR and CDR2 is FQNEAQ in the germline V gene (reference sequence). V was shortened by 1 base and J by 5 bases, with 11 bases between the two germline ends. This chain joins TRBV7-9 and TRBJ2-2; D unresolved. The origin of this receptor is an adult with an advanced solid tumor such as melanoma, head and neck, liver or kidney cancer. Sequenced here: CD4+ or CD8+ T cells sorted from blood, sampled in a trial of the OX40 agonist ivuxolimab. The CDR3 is CASSLVSAETGELFF. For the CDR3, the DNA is TGTGCCAGCAGCTTAGTTTCCGCAGAGACCGGGGAGCTGTTTTTT. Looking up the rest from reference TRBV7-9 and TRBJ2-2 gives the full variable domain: DTGVSQNPRHKITKRGQNVTFRCDPISEHNRLYWYRQTLGQGPEFLTYFQNEAQLEKSRLLSDRFSAERPKGSFSTLEIQRTEQGDSAMYLCASSLVSAETGELFFGEGSRLTVL.